Listed below are T cell receptor beta chains from one sample, sequenced in a study of human T cells and chemical hapten exposure. TCRdb called the RACE reads again in MiXCR, with one record for every CDR3 protein. The table shows 65,000 to 85,000 distinct CDR3 sequences, with over 9.5% occurring only once. The sequenced sample was whole blood, obtained in connection with sensitization to the hapten diphenylcyclopropenone (DPC). These receptors came from a woman aged 55-69 years with alopecia areata. Some clones in this sample may be carry-over from other donors' samples. CDR3s include the opening cysteine and the closing phenylalanine or tryptophan. D genes are given only for firm matches. Only part of the rows carry a size: once, few, many, or a class if the clone is expanded.

V: TRBV6-5; size: many; J: TRBJ2-1; D: TRBD1; DNA: TGTGCCAGCAGTTACTCCCCCGGGACAGGGTTTGAAGATGAGCAGTTCTTC; CDR3: CASSYSPGTGFEDEQFF
V: TRBV18; size: many; J: TRBJ1-4; D: NA; DNA: TGTGCCAGCTCACCCGGGTCTGGCATCCCGGATGAAAAACTGTTTTTT; CDR3: CASSPGSGIPDEKLFF
V: TRBV6-6; size: many; J: TRBJ2-2; D: NA; DNA: TGTGCCAGCAGCCCCGGTCGGGAGCTGTTTTTT; CDR3: CASSPGRELFF
V: TRBV10-2; size: few; J: TRBJ1-1; D: NA; DNA: TGCGCCTGCTACCGGGCCTTACGCACTGAAGCTTTCTTT; CDR3: CACYRALRTEAFF
V: TRBV6-2/TRBV6-3; size: many; J: TRBJ2-1; D: TRBD2; DNA: TGTGCCAGCAGTAACAGCCGGGGGGGCGGTGAGCAGTTCTTC; CDR3: CASSNSRGGGEQFF
V: TRBV18; size: few; J: TRBJ2-1; D: TRBD1; DNA: TGTGCCAGCTCACCAGTGGGACAGGGGGTGTATGAGCAGTTCTTC; CDR3: CASSPVGQGVYEQFF
V: TRBV29-1; size: many; J: TRBJ1-1; D: TRBD1; DNA: TGCAGCGTGGGGGGACAGGCACCAGATCCCATGAACACTGAAGCTTTCTTT; CDR3: CSVGGQAPDPMNTEAFF
V: TRBV11-2; size: few; J: TRBJ2-3; D: TRBD2; DNA: TGTGCCAGCAGCTTCGCGGGAAAGCGGGGGAGCACAGATACGCAGTATTTT; CDR3: CASSFAGKRGSTDTQYF
V: TRBV18; size: many; J: TRBJ1-2; D: TRBD1; DNA: TGTGCCAGCTCACCCGGAGACAGGGCAAACTATGGCTACACCTTC; CDR3: CASSPGDRANYGYTF
V: TRBV12-3/TRBV12-4; size: few; J: TRBJ1-4; D: NA; DNA: TGTGCCAGCAGTTTAGGGCAGCTAGAAAAACTGTTTTTT; CDR3: CASSLGQLEKLFF
V: TRBV27; size: NA; J: TRBJ2-5; D: NA; DNA: TGTGCCAGCAGTTTCTCGGGCCAAGAGACCCAGTACTTC; CDR3: CASSFSGQETQYF
V: TRBV29-1; size: NA; J: TRBJ2-7; D: NA; DNA: TGCAGCGTGACTTTTATGGATGGGTTCTCGGAGCAGTACTTC; CDR3: CSVTFMDGFSEQYF
V: TRBV10-3; size: NA; J: TRBJ1-4; D: TRBD1; DNA: TGTGCCATCAGTGGAGGGACAGGCAGAGGTGAAAAACTGTTTTTT; CDR3: CAISGGTGRGEKLFF
V: TRBV6-1; size: few; J: TRBJ1-6; D: NA; DNA: TGTGCCAGCAGTGGAACCCAGGGTTCTTCACCCCTCCACTTT; CDR3: CASSGTQGSSPLHF
V: TRBV7-6; size: few; J: TRBJ2-3; D: TRBD2; DNA: TGTGCCACGGCCGGGGGGGGGCCTGGTACGCAGTATTTT; CDR3: CATAGGGPGTQYF
V: TRBV29-1; size: few; J: TRBJ1-1; D: NA; DNA: TGCAGCGTTGCAACCAGGGGTGAAGCTTTCTTT; CDR3: CSVATRGEAFF
V: TRBV29-1; size: many; J: TRBJ1-3; D: NA; DNA: TGCAGCGTTGAAGATCCATACTCTGGAAACACCATATATTTT; CDR3: CSVEDPYSGNTIYF
V: TRBV5-1; size: many; J: TRBJ1-5; D: NA; DNA: TGCGCCAGCAGCCCCGGAGGTCGGGGGGCAGACAATCAGCCCCAGCATTTT; CDR3: CASSPGGRGADNQPQHF
V: TRBV12-3/TRBV12-4; size: medium-sized; J: TRBJ2-2; D: TRBD2; DNA: TGTGCCAGCAGTTCCGGACTAGCGGGGTACACCGGGGAGCTGTTTTTT; CDR3: CASSSGLAGYTGELFF
V: TRBV7-9; size: many; J: TRBJ1-1; D: TRBD1; DNA: TGTGCCAGCAGCTTAGTTGACAGGGGTCATCATGAAGCTTTCTTT; CDR3: CASSLVDRGHHEAFF
V: TRBV14; size: few; J: TRBJ1-1; D: NA; DNA: TGTGCCAGCAGCCAAGTTAGGGGGACGGTGAACACTGAAGCTTTCTTT; CDR3: CASSQVRGTVNTEAFF
V: TRBV20-1; size: many; J: TRBJ1-1; D: TRBD1; DNA: TGCAGTGCTCTTACAGGGGTTGGGACTGAAGCTTTCTTT; CDR3: CSALTGVGTEAFF
V: TRBV6-6; size: NA; J: TRBJ1-1; D: NA; DNA: TGTGCCAGCCGATGGGGGAGCGCTGAAGCTTTCTTT; CDR3: CASRWGSAEAFF
V: TRBV5-1; size: many; J: TRBJ2-1; D: NA; DNA: TGCGCCAGCAGCTTGTCCGGTCGCAATGAGCAGTTCTTC; CDR3: CASSLSGRNEQFF
V: TRBV7-9; size: many; J: TRBJ1-1; D: NA; DNA: TGTGCCAGCAGCTCCCAGTGGGGGACTGAAGCTTTCTTT; CDR3: CASSSQWGTEAFF
V: TRBV2; size: many; J: TRBJ2-5; D: NA; DNA: TGTGCCAGCAGTCCCCGCCTCCGGGGAAGTGAGACCCAGTACTTC; CDR3: CASSPRLRGSETQYF
V: TRBV10-3; size: many; J: TRBJ2-1; D: NA; DNA: TGTGCCATCAGTGATGGGATAGCTGCCCACAATGAGCAGTTCTTC; CDR3: CAISDGIAAHNEQFF
V: TRBV5-4; size: few; J: TRBJ2-1; D: TRBD2; DNA: TGTGCCAGCAGCGCGACTAGCAGTTTTTACAATGAGCAGTTCTTC; CDR3: CASSATSSFYNEQFF
V: TRBV12-3/TRBV12-4; size: few; J: TRBJ1-5; D: NA; DNA: TGTGCCAGCAGTTTATCTCAACAGATTCAGCCCCAGCATTTT; CDR3: CASSLSQQIQPQHF
V: TRBV7-3; size: NA; J: TRBJ2-3; D: NA; DNA: TGTGCCAGCAGCGCCCAGACGGAGGCAGATACGCAGTATTTT; CDR3: CASSAQTEADTQYF
V: TRBV7-9; size: NA; J: TRBJ1-4; D: NA; DNA: TGTGCCAGCAGCTGGGCAGTTGCTGAAAAACTGTTTTTT; CDR3: CASSWAVAEKLFF
V: TRBV20-1; size: many; J: TRBJ1-2; D: NA; DNA: TGCAGTGCTAGAGGGGGGACCCTTGGCTACACCTTC; CDR3: CSARGGTLGYTF
V: TRBV18; size: many; J: TRBJ1-5; D: NA; DNA: TGTGCCAGCTCACCCGGGGGGCCGGATCAGCCCCAGCATTTT; CDR3: CASSPGGPDQPQHF
V: TRBV20-1; size: few; J: TRBJ2-2; D: NA; DNA: TGCAGTGCTACCCTGGACCTAACGGCCACCGGGGAGCTGTTTTTT; CDR3: CSATLDLTATGELFF
V: TRBV5-1; size: NA; J: TRBJ2-5; D: TRBD2; DNA: TGCGCCAGCAGCTCTCGCGGGGGGGAGATGGAGACCCAGTACTTC; CDR3: CASSSRGGEMETQYF
V: TRBV7-2; size: NA; J: TRBJ1-1; D: NA; DNA: TGTGCCAGCAGCTTACAGGGGATCACGAACACTGAAGCTTTCTTT; CDR3: CASSLQGITNTEAFF
V: TRBV20-1; size: few; J: TRBJ1-6; D: NA; DNA: TGCAGTGCGACCCCTAGCCCATTCAGCTATTCACCCCTCCACTTT; CDR3: CSATPSPFSYSPLHF
V: TRBV7-8; size: many; J: TRBJ1-2; D: NA; DNA: TGTGCCAGCAGCTTAGCGACAGCCGTCTATGGCTACACCTTC; CDR3: CASSLATAVYGYTF
V: TRBV29-1; size: many; J: TRBJ1-1; D: NA; DNA: TGCAGCGTGCGCCGGGAGGAGGAGTATGAAGCTTTCTTT; CDR3: CSVRREEEYEAFF
V: TRBV5-1; size: many; J: TRBJ2-1; D: NA; DNA: TGCGCCAGCAGCTTGGACGGCGTGCCCCACCTGCAGTTCTTC; CDR3: CASSLDGVPHLQFF
V: TRBV20-1; size: NA; J: TRBJ1-6; D: TRBD1; DNA: TGCAGTGCTAGAGGAGTAGGGGGCGTTTTAGGTTCACCCCTCCACTTT; CDR3: CSARGVGGVLGSPLHF
V: TRBV18; size: NA; J: TRBJ2-7; D: NA; DNA: TGTGCCAGCTCAGGACAGTCCTACGAGCAGTACTTC; CDR3: CASSGQSYEQYF
V: TRBV18; size: many; J: TRBJ1-3; D: NA; DNA: TGTGCCAGCTCACCAACTCCGAGCTCTGGAAACACCATATATTTT; CDR3: CASSPTPSSGNTIYF
V: TRBV6-6; size: many; J: TRBJ1-1; D: NA; DNA: TGTGCCAGCAACGGGGGCGCGGGGACTGAAGCTTTCTTT; CDR3: CASNGGAGTEAFF
V: TRBV7-9; size: NA; J: TRBJ2-1; D: TRBD1; DNA: TGTGCCAGCAGCTTCTTGGGCAGGGGGCTGTACAATGAGCAGTTCTTC; CDR3: CASSFLGRGLYNEQFF
V: TRBV27; size: NA; J: TRBJ2-1; D: NA; DNA: TGTGCCAGCAGCGCCTCCTACAATGAGCAGTTCTTC; CDR3: CASSASYNEQFF
V: TRBV7-3; size: many; J: TRBJ1-1; D: NA; DNA: TGTGCCAGCAGCCCGACGATGAACACTGAAGCTTTCTTT; CDR3: CASSPTMNTEAFF
V: TRBV12-3/TRBV12-4; size: few; J: TRBJ1-6; D: NA; DNA: TGTGCCAGCAGTCTTTTAGCCCAGGGACACACCTATAATTCACCCCTCCACTTT; CDR3: CASSLLAQGHTYNSPLHF
V: TRBV5-1; size: many; J: TRBJ2-5; D: TRBD2; DNA: TGCGCCAGCACCATGGCTAGCGGGCAAGAGACCCAGTACTTC; CDR3: CASTMASGQETQYF
V: TRBV7-2; size: NA; J: TRBJ2-5; D: NA; DNA: TGTGCCAGCAGCGTTTTTTGGGACCTCCGCGCGGAGACCCAGTACTTC; CDR3: CASSVFWDLRAETQYF
V: TRBV12-3/TRBV12-4; size: NA; J: TRBJ1-4; D: NA; DNA: TGTGCCAGCAGTCGGGGACAAGTTCATGAAAAACTGTTTTTT; CDR3: CASSRGQVHEKLFF
V: TRBV7-6; size: few; J: TRBJ2-1; D: NA; DNA: TGTGCCAGCTCACCCGGCCGGGCTTGGAGTTCCAATGAGCAGTTCTTC; CDR3: CASSPGRAWSSNEQFF
V: TRBV7-2; size: many; J: TRBJ1-1; D: NA; DNA: TGTGCCAGCAGCTTAAGGGGGGCAGGAGCTTTCTTT; CDR3: CASSLRGAGAFF
V: TRBV6-1; size: many; J: TRBJ2-1; D: NA; DNA: TGTGCCAGCACAAGACAGGTCTACAATGAGCAGTTCTTC; CDR3: CASTRQVYNEQFF
V: TRBV18; size: few; J: TRBJ2-3; D: TRBD2; DNA: TGTGCCAGCTCACCGTCCGGACTAGCGGGCGGAGCGGGATATACGCAGTATTTT; CDR3: CASSPSGLAGGAGYTQYF